This TCR beta chain was found in a study of blood T cells in healthy people across ages (dated by TCRdb to between 2014 and 2016). Turning to the overall study: In model experiments, template switching captured about one uniquely barcoded TCR beta cDNA molecule for every two T cells. Using deep sequencing normalized with unique cDNA molecular identifiers, the study measured how TCR beta repertoire diversity changes with age. Four age groups were formed from the donors: young (average around 15 years), middle-aged (around 40), aged (62) and long-lived (82). To avoid experimental bias, donors of different ages were randomly spread across the sequencing lanes. For two donors (one aged 18 to 30 and one aged 80 or older), the study analyzed two additional independent replicas of 1 million unique cDNA reads from the same blood draw. The research as a whole found: Compared with the aged group, the long-lived group had more naive CD4+ T cells, fewer expanded clones and increased TCR diversity, suggesting age selection. The percentage of naive T cells measured by flow cytometry correlated strongly with observed TCR beta diversity. As age increased, observed TCR beta diversity per million T cells dropped in a roughly linear way, and a significant reduction was already evident by age about 40. Because donor CMV infection status was unknown, age-related changes in expanded clonotypes were potentially confounded. Estimates of total diversity based on one million sequenced T cells were regarded as lower bounds and as underestimates. Since profiling was done on bulk unsorted PBMCs, naive and antigen-experienced compartments could not be conclusively compared.

The germline V gene gives CDR1 as KGHSH and CDR2 as LQKENI. From cysteine to phenylalanine, the CDR3 is 15 amino acids long. Kept here is only the CDR3 DNA, which spans 45 bases and is read in frame from base 1. This clonotype was picked up many times. Its binding antigen is unknown. The junction departs from the called germline gene at one end, perhaps through a read error. Library generation was performed with 5' RACE. The second PCR ran for roughly 6 to 11 cycles and used a J-beta primer mix along with a sample-barcoded 5' primer. Each TCR beta cDNA molecule received a unique molecular identifier from a template-switch 5' adaptor carrying 12 random nucleotides. Each sample yielded at least 3 million CDR3-containing paired-end reads. The Mint cDNA synthesis kit, primed by a TRBC-specific oligonucleotide, was used to synthesize first-strand cDNA from all RNA. Following uracil-DNA glycosylase treatment, all cDNA underwent a first 18-cycle PCR with the universal primers M1SS and BC2_uni_R. Per the authors' processing: For normalization, 1 million high-quality reads were randomly selected from each sample, with every read carrying a distinct molecular identifier. Instead of being binned into consensus sequences, reads with shared molecular identifiers were discarded. MiTCR, run with a Q25 quality threshold and the strictest error-elimination algorithm, handled CDR3 identification, clonotype clustering and error correction. A nonparametric unseen species model using Euler transformation provided a lower-bound estimate of total TCR beta diversity. In TCRdb, the public reads were trimmed at Q25 with fastp and aligned with MiXCR, with productive beta chains retained. CDR3 protein duplicates are merged, each entry listing the most common genes and DNA. The V and J calls, along with clone size, are taken from TCRdb and not from the paper's own processing. The sample table records roughly 1.9 million distinct CDR3 sequences; more than 35% of these occur just once. The ten largest make up 20% to 25% of the sample.

Donors were roughly 40 systemically healthy Caucasian individuals from Russia aged roughly 6 to 90 years. Each donor gave ten milliliters of peripheral blood, drawn into EDTA-treated Vacutainer tubes. PBMCs were isolated by Ficoll-Paque density-gradient centrifugation, with at least 6.5 million obtained per sample. Total RNA was extracted from PBMCs with Trizol reagent, with at least 6 micrograms obtained per sample. The percentages of naive CD45RAhigh/CD27high T cells were determined by flow cytometry on a PBMC aliquot from every donor. This TCR derives from a human donor in good health. The V and J segments used are TRBV18 and TRBJ2-1, and 10 junction bases match TRBD1. Sequencing used blood. The DNA reads TGCGCCAGCAGCCCGGGACAGGGGACGTACAATGAGCAGTTCTTC. This is translated as CASSPGQGTYNEQFF.